This T cell receptor (beta chain) is from a study of T cell repertoires in cytomegalovirus infection. Study context: Use of recently identified HLA-C-restricted and well-studied HLA-B-restricted CMV epitopes was part of the study. General study results and limits: There were HLA-C-restricted CMV-specific TCR beta clonotypes dominating the ex vivo response.

The germline CDR1 and CDR2 sequences are KGHDR and SFDVKD. Trimming took off 2 bases at V and 1 base at J, with 9 bases between the two ends. The CDR3 spans 15 residues. On this clonotype: The antigen remains undetermined.

TCRdb analysed the reads with MiXCR anew, one entry per CDR3 protein. The sample has about 830,000 distinct CDR3 sequences; about 30% are singletons. The sequence came from a human donor in good health (CMV status not recorded). Some clones in this sample may be carry-over from other donors' samples. V usage is TRBV24-1 and J usage is TRBJ2-3; D is perhaps TRBD2 (6 bases). Sequences were derived from cultured CD8+ T cells from PBMCs, sampled from culture after CMV antigen stimulation. CDR3 coding DNA: TGTGCCACCAGTGATTCACTAGCAGGCACAGATACGCAGTATTTT. Translation gives CATSDSLAGTDTQYF.